This TCR beta chain was recovered during a study of Tregs in tolerant kidney transplant recipients (dated by TCRdb to 2018 to 2020). Background for the entire study: TCRbeta sequencing was used in the study to identify donor-specific regulatory T cells before combined kidney and bone marrow transplantation, and the identified cells were then tracked after transplant.

There are 16 amino acids in the CDR3, from cysteine to phenylalanine inclusive. Of all the DNA, just the CDR3 is kept, 48 bases in frame from base 1. Based on the germline V gene (reference sequence), the CDR1 and CDR2 sequences are MNHNY and SVGAGI. For this chain, trimming is 6 bases at the V end and 5 bases at the J end, and the number of junction bases without a gene match is 12. A note on this clone: Its antigen target is currently unknown. Base qualities are missing; no much larger clone stands one base away.

For TCRbeta CDR3 sequencing, genomic DNA was extracted from sorted cells using the QIAGEN DNeasy Blood and Tissue Kit. High-throughput TCRbeta CDR3 sequencing, which included PCR amplification with bias correction and internal controls, was done commercially through immunoSEQ. From the authors' description of their analysis: Unique productive TCRbeta sequences were defined by CDR3 nucleotide sequence when primers matched and otherwise by CDR3 amino acid sequence together with Vbeta and Jbeta genes. To correct sorting error, sequences shared between sorted populations at a frequency ratio of 2:1 or less were removed; the rest were assigned to the higher population. A sequence was defined as donor-reactive if the sequence was expanded at least 5-fold in CFSE-low cells compared with unstimulated cells and had a frequency of at least 0.01% in CFSE-low cells. Repertoire divergence was quantified by Jensen-Shannon divergence calculated from the top 100 TCRbeta sequences ranked by frequency. For samples with multiple sequencing runs, sorting error was corrected in each run separately before the runs were combined. In its TCRdb copy, this immuneACCESS table keeps in-frame sequences only and misses some clones. Where compared with another copy, unresolved V genes explain less than half of these, and the others have no known cause. That table furnishes V, J and clone size, whereas the DNA furnished D and trimming. This sample lists about 100,000 clones; over 85% were detected once. Roughly 1.7% of the sample is in the top ten clones.

The transplants used related donors with nonmyeloablative bone marrow transplantation, and mixed chimerism in the human trials was transient. Unstimulated Tregs (CD4+CD25+CD127-), CD4+ non-Tregs (CD4+CD25-), CD4 and CD8 cells were FACS-sorted from thawed PBMCs. The patients were a handful of recipients of combined kidney and bone marrow transplants from the ITN036ST trial, and samples were available only for these trial subjects. Healthy control blood was processed to PBMCs by Ficoll density gradient and cryopreserved, and patient PBMCs were collected before and after transplant. What the work shows at the level of the full study, not this receptor alone: PCR primers changed over time for some patients, so nucleotide-level comparison across those patients' samples was not possible. Biological reproducibility was not examined directly, but technical replication error appeared to be minimal. Because only a small number of patients were included, the study had limitations, and the results will need to be validated in larger populations as well as under other immunosuppression protocols. Expanding Tregs with activated donor B cells appeared to identify the most biologically relevant and donor-specific TCRbeta repertoire. Donor-specific Treg expansion was found to exceed global Treg expansion in tolerant patients, suggesting antigen-driven rather than nonspecific expansion.

The rearranged chain carries TRBV6-6 and TRBJ2-7, and TRBD2 aligns with 11 junction nucleotides. Sequenced here: CD4+ T cells from blood (PBMCs), sampled 12 months after the transplant. This receptor was obtained from a human patient who received a combined kidney and bone marrow transplant. Post transplant, some T cells may arise from the graft donor. CDR3 reads: CASRRGAVAGGDEQYF. Read as DNA, the sequence is TGTGCCAGCAGGCGGGGTGCCGTAGCGGGAGGGGACGAGCAGTACTTC.